These 21 T cell receptor beta chains were all obtained from the same sample, sequenced in a study of T-cell reconstitution after alpha-beta-depleted transplantation in children. Unique molecular identifiers featured in how the TCRbeta library was prepared. TCRdb processed the PCR reads anew with MiXCR; each CDR3 protein has one entry. The table lists about 690,000 distinct CDR3 sequences, 16% of them singletons. Sequencing was performed on PBMCs from the stem cell graft donor, taken from the stem cell graft. The receptor source for this set is a human donor who donated a stem cell graft to a child with acute myeloid leukemia.

This clonotype appeared many times. The gene calls are TRBV20-1 and TRBJ2-5; D not resolved. CDR1 and CDR2 from the germline V gene are DFQATT and SNEGSKA (reference sequence). CDR3 length equals 13 residues. V was shortened by 0 bases and J by 1 base, with 6 bases between the two germline ends. The CDR3 coding sequence is TGCAGTGCTAGAGAACTACCCCAAGAGACCCAGTACTTC. This gives the protein CSARELPQETQYF.

In its sample, this clonotype was seen many times. The rearrangement joins TRBV12-3 or TRBV12-4 to TRBJ2-7, with 10 bases matching TRBD1. This CDR3 is 14 amino acids long. Trimming removed 5 bases from V and 2 bases from J; junction bases left unmatched: 3. In nucleotides, the CDR3 is TGTGCCAGCAGTCTGGGACAGGGGCCCTACGAGCAGTACGTC. Translating it yields CASSLGQGPYEQYV.

V gene TRBV6-5 combines with J gene TRBJ1-4; D is possibly TRBD1 (6 bases). The CDR3 loop spans 15 amino acids. From germline, CDR1 is MNHEY and CDR2 SVGAGI. V was trimmed by 2 bases and J by 10 bases, leaving 17 bases between them. The chain's CDR3 is CASSYRGLGGGKLFF. For the CDR3, the DNA is TGTGCCAGCAGTTACCGTGGACTGGGAGGGGGAAAACTGTTTTTT.

The chain employs TRBV5-6 and TRBJ2-1; possibly TRBD1 for D (5 bases). Germline V lookup: CDR1 SGHDT, CDR2 YYEEEE. V was pared by 6 bases and J by 9 bases, with 10 bases between. The CDR3 spans 11 residues. The CDR3 protein is CASKAGLEQFF. CDR3 DNA sequence: TGTGCCAGCAAGGCAGGGCTTGAGCAGTTCTTC.

V usage is TRBV23-1 and J usage is TRBJ1-6, with 7 bases lining up with TRBD1. TRBV23-1 is known as an ORF, though its function is uncertain. V was pared by 5 bases and J by 3 bases, with 4 bases of the junction left unmatched. The CDR3 covers 15 residues. The CDR3 DNA reads as TGCGCCAGCAGTAGAACAGGGGACTATAATTCACCCCTCCACTTT. Its protein product is CASSRTGDYNSPLHF.

This clonotype was counted only a few times. This chain joins TRBV4-2 and TRBJ2-2; TRBD1 agrees at 7 bases. CDR1 and CDR2 (germline): LGHNA, YNFKEQ. This CDR3 spans 17 amino acids. The ends lost 4 bases at V and 0 bases at J; junction bases unmatched: 8. CDR3 coding DNA: TGTGCCAGCAGCCTAATTCCCGGGACAGCGAACACCGGGGAGCTGTTTTTT. Translating gives CASSLIPGTANTGELFF.

This clonotype was counted ten times or more. This chain connects TRBV12-3 or TRBV12-4 to TRBJ2-4, with D uncertain. Between the trimmed V and J ends, which lost 7 bases and 7 bases, there was a span of 14 bases. The CDR3 runs 13 residues. CDR3 amino acids: CASTRSGRNIQYF. In nucleotides, the CDR3 is TGTGCCAGCACCCGAAGTGGTCGTAACATTCAGTACTTC.

This chain connects TRBV6-5 to TRBJ2-1; the D gene could be TRBD1 or TRBD2 (6 bases each). This CDR3 contains 15 residues. The germline V gene encodes CDR1 MNHEY and CDR2 SVGAGI. V was pared by 2 bases and J by 8 bases, with 16 bases between. CDR3 sequence (DNA): TGTGCCAGCAGTTACGACCCGGGTAGGGGGGATGAGCAGTTCTTC. Protein: CASSYDPGRGDEQFF.

This clonotype was observed many times. The V and J genes are TRBV20-1 and TRBJ1-4; the D is unclear. This CDR3 is built from 11 residues. V was cut by 0 bases and J by 8 bases, with 4 bases left in between. Germline V gene data show CDR1 as DFQATT and CDR2 as SNEGSKA (reference sequence). The CDR3 DNA reads TGCAGTGCTAGAGATGGAGAAAAACTGTTTTTT. Translating gives CSARDGEKLFF.

The rearrangement links TRBV28 to TRBJ1-2; TRBD1 is a possible D gene (6 bases). Looked up from germline, CDR1 is MDHEN and CDR2 is SYDVKM. The CDR3 is 16 residues long. V was shortened by 3 bases and J by 8 bases, with 22 bases between the two germline ends. CDR3 protein: CASSLLGGRQDEGYTF. The CDR3 DNA reads TGTGCCAGCAGTTTGCTAGGCGGGAGACAGGATGAGGGCTACACCTTC.

This chain links TRBV7-9 with TRBJ2-1; D remains ambiguous. Germline V gene data show CDR1 as SEHNR and CDR2 as FQNEAQ (reference sequence). Between the trimmed V and J ends, which lost 0 bases and 11 bases, there was a span of 8 bases. This CDR3 is 12 amino acids long. The CDR3, as DNA: TGTGCCAGCAGCTTAGCGAACGATAAGCAGTTCTTC. It specifies CASSLANDKQFF.

This clonotype has more than one count but fewer than ten. The V gene is TRBV7-8, the J gene TRBJ2-7; tentatively, D is TRBD1 (6 bases). CDR1 is SGHVS, CDR2 FQNEAQ, per germline. This CDR3 has 14 residues. The V end lost 5 bases, the J end lost 4 bases, and 15 bases lay between the germline ends. CDR3 region: CASSTSRGLYEQYF. The CDR3 region has the DNA TGTGCCAGCAGCACCTCGAGGGGGTTATACGAGCAGTACTTC.

This clonotype was counted many times. This rearrangement joins TRBV5-1 to TRBJ2-3; D tentatively fits TRBD1 or TRBD2 (6 bases each). The CDR3 covers 16 residues. The germline CDR1 and CDR2 sequences are SGHRS and YFSETQ. Trimming left V 0 bases short and J 4 bases short, with 15 bases between. The CDR3 sequence: CASSLGTGALPDTQYF. CDR3 nucleotide sequence: TGCGCCAGCAGCTTGGGAACGGGGGCGCTGCCAGATACGCAGTATTTT. Supplemented by reference TRBV5-1 and TRBJ2-3, the full variable domain reads KAGVTQTPRYLIKTRGQQVTLSCSPISGHRSVSWYQQTPGQGLQFLFEYFSETQRNKGNFPGRFSGRQFSNSRSEMNVSTLELGDSALYLCASSLGTGALPDTQYFGPGTRLTVL.

This clonotype was detected a few times. This chain joins TRBV12-3 or TRBV12-4 and TRBJ1-2; perhaps TRBD1 as D (6 bases). Trimming took 7 bases from V and 0 from J, leaving 12 bases between them. The CDR3 spans 14 residues. In DNA, the CDR3 is TGTGCCAGCACCAGGACAGAATCTAACTATGGCTACACCTTC. Protein: CASTRTESNYGYTF.

This clonotype was counted between two and nine times. The V gene is TRBV29-1, the J gene TRBJ2-2; 8 bases map to TRBD1. J gave up 4 bases and V 3 bases, and 4 bases lay outside the gene matches. The CDR3 spans 14 residues. Germline CDR1 is SQVTM and CDR2 is ANQGSEA. CDR3 bases: TGCAGCGTTGACGCGACAGGGGTCACCGGGGAGCTGTTTTTT. Encoded protein: CSVDATGVTGELFF.

The rearrangement uses TRBV20-1 and TRBJ2-2; the D gene is possibly TRBD1 (6 bases). Trimming pared 3 bases from V and 6 bases from J, leaving 17 bases between. Germline V CDR1 and CDR2: DFQATT, SNEGSKA (reference sequence). CDR3 length: 15 amino acids. CDR3 bases: TGCAGTGCTAGCCCGGACAGAATAATATCCGGGGAGCTGTTTTTT. Protein product: CSASPDRIISGELFF.

This clonotype has more than one count but fewer than ten. V is TRBV7-3 and J is TRBJ2-2; possibly TRBD1 for D (7 bases). Looked up from germline, CDR1 is SGHTA and CDR2 is FQGTGA. Trimming cost V 6 bases and J 2 bases, with 10 bases left between them. CDR3 length equals 14 residues. The CDR3 here is CASRRDSNTGELFF. CDR3 DNA: TGTGCCAGCAGGCGGGACAGTAACACCGGGGAGCTGTTTTTT.

This sequence joins TRBV29-1 and TRBJ2-6; tentatively, D is TRBD2 (6 bases). V gave up 4 bases and J gave up 0 bases, with 25 bases separating them. There are 20 residues in the CDR3. Germline V lookup: CDR1 SQVTM, CDR2 ANQGSEA. CDR3 sequence (DNA): TGCAGCGTTGGGGAGGATGTAGGTATAACTGCTACCTCTGGGGCCAACGTCCTGACTTTC. Translation: CSVGEDVGITATSGANVLTF.

This clonotype was observed at least ten times. The rearrangement links TRBV29-1 to TRBJ1-2; TRBD1 might be the D (6 bases). V gave up 6 bases and J gave up 4 bases, with 18 bases separating them. Germline V CDR1 and CDR2: SQVTM, ANQGSEA. This CDR3 comprises 14 residues. The CDR3 DNA reads TGCAGCGTAGATTTTACAGGGTTGGGCTATGGCTACACCTTC. Its protein is CSVDFTGLGYGYTF.

This clonotype has a count of ten or more. This chain links TRBV6-5 with TRBJ1-1; tentatively, D is TRBD1 (5 bases). V was trimmed by 4 bases and J by 1 base, leaving 10 bases between them. CDR3 length: 14 residues. Germline CDR1 MNHEY, CDR2 SVGAGI. The CDR3 region has the DNA TGTGCCAGCAGTTCGGGACCCGCGAACACTGAAGCTTTCTTT. Translating gives CASSSGPANTEAFF.

The rearrangement uses TRBV7-2 and TRBJ2-2, with D unclear. Trimming shortened V by 0 bases and J by 0 bases, and 8 bases separated the two germline ends. CDR3 length: 16 residues. The germline gives CDR1 SGHTA, CDR2 FQGNSA. Written as DNA, the CDR3 is TGTGCCAGCAGCTTAGCATTAGGGCCGAACACCGGGGAGCTGTTTTTT. Residues: CASSLALGPNTGELFF.